These 19 T cell receptor beta chains came from one sample sequenced in a study of blood T cell repertoires in COVID-19. Produced via immunoSEQ multiplex PCR; TCRdb's table is partial and in-frame only. The table records about 140,000 clones, about 87% of them present only once. The specimen was peripheral blood. These receptors originate from a woman aged 50 to 60 with acute or convalescent COVID-19.

The chain recombines TRBV5-4 with TRBJ1-5, with 7 nucleotides matching TRBD1. The CDR3 runs 17 residues. Germline V gives CDR1 SGHNT, CDR2 YYREEE (reference sequence). V trimming: 2 bases; J trimming: 0 bases; junction bases outside the gene matches: 8. The chain's CDR3 is CASSFEQGPYSNQPQHF. The CDR3 DNA reads as TGTGCCAGCAGCTTCGAACAGGGGCCTTATAGCAATCAGCCCCAGCATTTT.

This chain connects TRBV27 to TRBJ1-5, with TRBD1 matching 7 bases. CDR3 length: 15 residues. Germline V gene lookup returns CDR1 MNHEY and CDR2 SMNVEV (reference sequence). V lost 7 bases to trimming and J lost 0 bases; unmatched junction nucleotides: 6. The CDR3 bases are TGTGCCAGCAAGTTTCAGGGGGTTAGCAATCAGCCCCAGCATTTT. Encoded protein: CASKFQGVSNQPQHF.

The rearrangement uses TRBV18 and TRBJ1-5; 10 bases agree with TRBD1. V was pared by 0 bases and J by 6 bases, with 8 bases of the junction left unmatched. This CDR3 is built from 17 residues. Germline CDR1 is KGHSH and CDR2 is LQKENI. The CDR3 region is CASSPPGQGVIPQPQHF. The CDR3 DNA is TGTGCCAGCTCACCACCAGGACAGGGGGTTATCCCTCAGCCCCAGCATTTT.

The chain employs TRBV14 and TRBJ2-4; 10 bases line up with TRBD2. Germline CDR1 SGHDN, CDR2 FVKESK. This CDR3 region has 15 residues. Trimming took 4 bases from V and 7 from J; bases not matched to a gene: 7. The CDR3: CASSPSGGAGNIQYF. CDR3 DNA sequence: TGTGCCAGCAGCCCCAGCGGGGGGGCCGGGAACATTCAGTACTTC.

The chain recombines TRBV11-2 with TRBJ2-3; 12 bases are shared with TRBD2. The germline CDR1 and CDR2 sequences are SGHAT and FQNNGV. The CDR3 spans 16 residues. Trimming took 1 base from V and 2 from J; bases not matched to a gene: 1. CDR3 sequence: CASSLGLAGVTDTQYF. The CDR3 region has the DNA TGTGCCAGCAGCTTAGGACTAGCGGGAGTCACAGATACGCAGTATTTT.

The chain joins TRBV19 to TRBJ2-7, with 11 bases identical to TRBD1. Per the germline V gene, CDR1 is LNHDA and CDR2 is SQIVND (reference sequence). The junction had 11 bases not matched to a gene; V was cut back by 5 bases and J by 11 bases. CDR3 length: 14 amino acids. The CDR3 DNA reads as TGTGCCAGTAGTTCGGGGACAGGGGGAAAGGTTGAGTACTTC. It translates to CASSSGTGGKVEYF.

The J gene is TRBJ1-5, the V gene TRBV19, with TRBD1 matching over 7 bases. The CDR3 is 12 amino acids. V shed 8 bases and J 4 bases; nucleotides not matched to a gene: 2. Germline V gives CDR1 LNHDA, CDR2 SQIVND (reference sequence). The CDR3 is CASRQGNQPQHF. In DNA form, the CDR3 reads TGTGCCAGTCGACAGGGAAATCAGCCCCAGCATTTT.

The rearrangement links TRBV12-3 or TRBV12-4 to TRBJ1-2; D gene uncertain. V was trimmed by 3 bases and J by 3 bases, leaving 5 bases between them. CDR3 length equals 12 residues. CDR3 sequence reads: CASSLADYGYTF. The CDR3 DNA follows: TGTGCCAGCAGTTTGGCAGACTATGGCTACACCTTC.

This rearrangement joins TRBV3-1 (or the pseudogene TRBV3-2) to TRBJ2-4, with 8 bases identical to TRBD1. In germline, CDR1 is LGHDT, CDR2 YNNKEL (reference sequence). CDR3 length equals 15 residues. V shed 3 bases and J 7 bases; nucleotides not matched to a gene: 8. CDR3 DNA: TGTGCCAGCAGCCAGTATCAGGGGGCGTACAACATTCAGTACTTC. It specifies CASSQYQGAYNIQYF.

The gene calls are TRBV30 and TRBJ2-5; D unclear. Germline CDR1 and CDR2: GTSNPN and SVGIG (reference sequence). With 3 bases removed from V and 6 bases from J, the gap between germline ends came to 11 bases. The CDR3 has 12 residues. The CDR3 here is CAWRSELQTQYF. The CDR3 nucleotides are TGTGCCTGGAGATCGGAGTTGCAGACCCAGTACTTC.

The chain combines TRBV9 with TRBJ1-2; 7 positions agree with TRBD1. CDR1 is SGDLS and CDR2 is YYNGEE in the germline V gene. The CDR3 contains 14 residues. After removal of 1 base from V and 5 bases from J, the junction contained 5 bases not matched to a gene. The CDR3: CASSVTGTEYGYTF. Here the CDR3 DNA reads TGTGCCAGCAGCGTAACCGGGACAGAGTATGGCTACACCTTC. The variable domain in full, completed from reference TRBV9 and TRBJ1-2, reads DSGVTQTPKHLITATGQRVTLRCSPRSGDLSVYWYQQSLDQGLQFLIQYYNGEERAKGNILERFSAQQFPDLHSELNLSSLELGDSALYFCASSVTGTEYGYTFGSGTRLTVV.

This chain links TRBV29-1 with TRBJ1-1, with D maybe TRBD1 (5 bases). V was trimmed by 6 bases and J by 5 bases, leaving 22 bases between them. From germline, CDR1 is SQVTM and CDR2 ANQGSEA. This CDR3 contains 15 residues. This CDR3 reads CSVANFWEGVTEAFF. The CDR3 DNA is TGCAGCGTCGCGAACTTTTGGGAAGGGGTAACTGAAGCTTTCTTT.

The chain is built from TRBV19 and TRBJ1-6; the match to TRBD1 covers 8 bases. Germline CDR1 reads LNHDA; CDR2 reads SQIVND (reference sequence). This CDR3 spans 13 amino acids. V gave up 10 bases and J gave up 9 bases; unmatched junction bases: 8. CDR3 amino acids: CATKGQGGSPLHF. CDR3 DNA sequence: TGTGCCACCAAAGGACAGGGTGGTTCACCCCTCCACTTT.

This rearrangement joins TRBV27 to TRBJ2-2; TRBD1 matches 7 bases. Germline-derived CDR1 and CDR2 are MNHEY and SMNVEV (reference sequence). V lost 7 bases, J lost 3 bases, and 8 bases stayed unmatched. CDR3 length: 15 residues. This CDR3 is CASKFRQGYTGELFF. The CDR3 DNA sequence: TGTGCCAGCAAGTTCAGACAGGGTTACACCGGGGAGCTGTTTTTT.

This clone has more than one count but fewer than ten. The rearrangement joins TRBV25-1 to TRBJ1-1; tentative D call: TRBD1 (6 bases). Germline lookup yields CDR1 MGHDK and CDR2 SYGVNS. This CDR3 contains 11 residues. V was cut by 4 bases and J by 8 bases, with 8 bases left in between. This CDR3 is CASSAGTEAFF. In nucleotides, the CDR3 is TGTGCCAGCAGTGCAGGGACAGAAGCTTTCTTT. The full variable domain, rest sourced from reference TRBV25-1 and TRBJ1-1, is EADIYQTPRYLVIGTGKKITLECSQTMGHDKMYWYQQDPGMELHLIHYSYGVNSTEKGDLSSESTVSRIRTEHFPLTLESARPSHTSQYLCASSAGTEAFFGQGTRLTVV.

In this sample, this clone turned up once. The J gene is TRBJ1-2, the V gene TRBV6-6, with 8 nucleotides matching TRBD1. The V gene's germline CDR1 is MNHNY and CDR2 SVGAGI (reference sequence). The CDR3 length is 13 residues. Trimming removed 11 bases from V and 4 bases from J; junction bases left unmatched: 9. The CDR3 spells CAAQLTGGYGYTF. The CDR3 DNA reads as TGTGCCGCCCAACTTACAGGGGGCTATGGCTACACCTTC.

The V gene is TRBV5-1, the J gene TRBJ2-3; 7 bases align to TRBD2. Germline V lookup: CDR1 SGHRS, CDR2 YFSETQ. This CDR3 comprises 12 residues. V gave up 7 bases and J gave up 6 bases; unmatched junction bases: 5. CDR3 sequence reads: CASGGVRDTQYF. Written as DNA, the CDR3 is TGCGCCAGCGGGGGGGTTCGCGATACGCAGTATTTT.

This chain joins TRBV30 and TRBJ1-4; TRBD1 aligns across 7 bases. The length of the CDR3 is 14 residues. The V gene's germline CDR1 is GTSNPN and CDR2 SVGIG (reference sequence). The junction had 10 bases not matched to a gene; V was cut back by 4 bases and J by 8 bases. Here the CDR3 reads CAWTARGKAEKLFF. The CDR3 DNA is TGTGCCTGGACTGCCAGGGGGAAGGCAGAAAAACTGTTTTTT.

The chain links TRBV7-9 to TRBJ1-1; D is undetermined. This CDR3 is built from 12 residues. The germline CDR1 and CDR2 sequences are SEHNR and FQNEAQ (reference sequence). V dropped 2 bases and J dropped 5 bases, with 6 bases sitting between them. CDR3 bases: TGTGCCAGCAGCTTATCGGGGACTGAAGCTTTCTTT. The encoded protein is CASSLSGTEAFF.